Below, 5 T cell receptor beta chains from the same sample are listed, as sequenced in a study of T-cell memory formation after mild COVID-19. TCRdb re-analysed the 5' RACE reads in MiXCR, keeping a single row per CDR3 protein. The sample holds hundreds of thousands of distinct CDR3 sequences, 15% to 20% seen once. Sequenced material: PBMCs or a T cell subset sorted from them (not recorded which). The receptor source for this set is an adult woman who had mild COVID-19 (a few samples of this study predate the infection). Cell type and time point are not known.

This chain joins TRBV30 and TRBJ1-2; the match to TRBD1 covers 8 bases. CDR3 size: 13 residues. Trimming removed 4 bases from V and 4 bases from J; junction bases left unmatched: 5. The germline V gene encodes CDR1 GTSNPN and CDR2 SVGIG (reference sequence). CDR3 in amino acids: CAWNVDRGYGYTF. The CDR3 coding sequence is TGTGCCTGGAACGTAGACAGGGGCTATGGCTACACCTTC.

In its sample, this clonotype was seen a few times. CDR3 in amino acids: CASSPRTVSSYEQYF. For the CDR3, the DNA is TGTGCCAGCAGCCCCAGGACAGTGAGCTCCTACGAGCAGTACTTC. V and J are TRBV7-8 and TRBJ2-7, with D perhaps matching TRBD1 (6 bases). Germline V lookup: CDR1 SGHVS, CDR2 FQNEAQ. The CDR3 is made up of 15 amino acids. V lost 5 bases and J lost 0, with 14 bases in between.

This chain connects TRBV3-1 to TRBJ2-3; D may correspond to TRBD1 or TRBD2 (5 bases each). Germline lookup yields CDR1 LGHDT and CDR2 YNNKEL (reference sequence). Trimming removed 4 bases from V and 2 bases from J, with 16 bases in between. The CDR3 contains 16 residues. The CDR3 sequence is CASSLTGTEHTDTQYF. Written as DNA, the CDR3 is TGTGCCAGCAGCCTAACCGGGACCGAGCACACAGATACGCAGTATTTT.

In its sample, this clonotype was seen a few times. This chain uses TRBV18 with TRBJ1-1; no definite D call. Deletions cut 0 bases from V and 0 bases from J, with 8 bases between. CDR3 size: 15 residues. Germline V gives CDR1 KGHSH, CDR2 LQKENI. The CDR3 region has the DNA TGTGCCAGCTCACCACCGGCAAATATGAACACTGAAGCTTTCTTT. Amino acid sequence: CASSPPANMNTEAFF. Variable domain in full (rest from reference TRBV18 and TRBJ1-1): NAGVMQNPRHLVRRRGQEARLRCSPMKGHSHVYWYRQLPEEGLKFMVYLQKENIIDESGMPKERFSAEFPKEGPSILRIQQVVRGDSAAYFCASSPPANMNTEAFFGQGTRLTVV.

The rearrangement links TRBV6-2 or TRBV6-3 to TRBJ2-2; TRBD1 might be the D (5 bases). The germline gives CDR1 MNHEY, CDR2 SVGEGT. V was trimmed by 0 bases and J by 7 bases, leaving 6 bases between them. This CDR3 comprises 13 residues. The CDR3 sequence: CASSYSGDGELFF. The DNA for the CDR3 is TGTGCCAGCAGTTACTCAGGGGACGGGGAGCTGTTTTTT.